These 19 T cell receptor beta chains were all obtained from the same sample, sequenced in a study of cytomegalovirus exposure and HLA in healthy donors. PCR employed 60 Vbeta and 13 Jbeta primers. Clones were read by immunoSEQ multiplex PCR, and TCRdb kept only the in-frame ones, dropping some. The sample carries approximately 220,000 clones, approximately 88% recorded once. The sequencing sample was made of PBMCs. These receptors were obtained from a boy between 2 and 10 years old in good health and CMV-seronegative.

The V gene is TRBV6-1, the J gene TRBJ2-7; TRBD1 matches at 12 bases. The V segment lost 6 bases and the J segment 6 bases; nucleotides outside the gene matches: 6. Germline V gene data show CDR1 as MNHNS and CDR2 as SASEGT. The CDR3 contains 14 residues. The CDR3 spells CASRDRDRGREQYF. For the CDR3, the DNA is TGTGCCAGCAGGGACCGGGACAGGGGGCGCGAGCAGTACTTC.

V and J are TRBV2 and TRBJ2-5, with 7 nucleotides matching TRBD2. With V trimmed by 7 bases and J by 9 bases, 14 bases remained unmatched. Germline CDR1 and CDR2: SNHLY and FYNNEI. This CDR3 is 14 amino acids long. CDR3 amino acids: CASNSGGREMAQYF. CDR3 sequence (DNA): TGTGCCAGCAATTCTGGAGGGAGGGAAATGGCCCAGTACTTC.

The chain is built from TRBV5-6 and TRBJ2-3; perhaps TRBD2 as D (6 bases). V was clipped by 2 bases and J by 0 bases, with 10 bases between them. Germline assignment: CDR1 SGHDT and CDR2 YYEEEE. The CDR3 runs to 15 residues. Here the CDR3 DNA reads TGTGCCAGCAGCTTCGCTGGGGGGAGCACAGATACGCAGTATTTT. As protein: CASSFAGGSTDTQYF. The whole variable domain, filled in from reference TRBV5-6 and TRBJ2-3, reads DAGVTQSPTHLIKTRGQQVTLRCSPKSGHDTVSWYQQALGQGPQFIFQYYEEEERQRGNFPDRFSGHQFPNYSSELNVNALLLGDSALYLCASSFAGGSTDTQYFGPGTRLTVL.

The chain combines TRBV16 with TRBJ1-2; maybe TRBD1 (5 bases). Trimming removed 3 bases at V and 6 bases at J, with 14 bases between. Germline CDR1 and CDR2: KGHSY and FQNENV. The CDR3 extends over 14 amino acids. CDR3 amino acids: CASSHRGAGNGYTF. The CDR3 DNA reads TGTGCCAGCAGCCATCGCGGGGCGGGGAATGGCTACACCTTC.

This clone was seen more than once but under ten times. The identical CDR3 is also encoded by other nucleotide sequences in the sample. The chain links TRBV29-1 to TRBJ1-5; the D is unclear. V was shortened by 4 bases and J by 2 bases, with 6 bases between the two germline ends. There are 12 residues in the CDR3. Per the germline V gene, CDR1 is SQVTM and CDR2 is ANQGSEA. The CDR3 sequence is CSVGQGNQPQHF. For the CDR3, the DNA is TGCAGCGTTGGCCAGGGCAATCAGCCCCAGCATTTT.

Points on this clone: Compared with germline, one end of the junction differs, possibly owing to a read error. The rearrangement links TRBV7-3 to TRBJ2-5; maybe TRBD2 (6 bases). Germline CDR1 SGHTA, CDR2 FQGTGA. This CDR3 has 14 amino acids. CDR3 loop: CASSLTGGRETQYF. CDR3 nucleotides: TGTGCCAGCAGCCTAACCGGGGGACGAGAGACCCAGTACTTC. Variable domain in full (rest from reference TRBV7-3 and TRBJ2-5): GAGVSQTPSNKVTEKGKYVELRCDPISGHTALYWYRQSLGQGPEFLIYFQGTGAADDSGLPNDRFFAVRPEGSVSTLKIQRTERGDSAVYLCASSLTGGRETQYFGPGTRLLVL.

This chain uses TRBV10-1 with TRBJ1-2; D is ambiguous. Germline CDR1 is WNHNN and CDR2 is SYGVQD (reference sequence). This CDR3 region has 12 residues. Trimming pared 4 bases from V and 4 bases from J, leaving 7 bases between. In DNA, the CDR3 is TGCGCCAGCAGTGCACGGTCCTATGGCTACACCTTC. This translates into CASSARSYGYTF.

The genes are TRBV5-8 and TRBJ1-5; TRBD1 matches at 7 bases. CDR1 is SGHTS and CDR2 is YDEGEE in the germline V gene. The CDR3 has 14 amino acids. Germline trimming cut 2 bases from V and 7 bases from J; bases unmatched to any gene: 6. The CDR3 coding sequence is TGTGCCAGCAGCTTAAGGGACAGCCAACAGCCCCAGCATTTT. Its protein is CASSLRDSQQPQHF.

The chain is built from TRBV12-5 and TRBJ2-1, with 16 nucleotides matching TRBD2. In germline, CDR1 is LGHNT, CDR2 FRNRAP. Trimming cost V 5 bases and J 9 bases; bases outside gene matches: 10. The CDR3 has 17 residues. The CDR3 DNA sequence: TGTGCTAGTGGTAGTCCGGGACTAGCGGGAGGGCCGCGTGAGCAGTTCTTC. Encoded protein: CASGSPGLAGGPREQFF. Together with reference TRBV12-5 and TRBJ2-1, the CDR3 gives the full variable domain: DARVTQTPRHKVTEMGQEVTMRCQPILGHNTVFWYRQTMMQGLELLAYFRNRAPLDDSGMPKDRFSAEMPDATLATLKIQPSEPRDSAVYFCASGSPGLAGGPREQFFGPGTRLTVL.

The chain employs TRBV6-1 and TRBJ2-7; 10 bases line up with TRBD1. Germline-derived CDR1 and CDR2 are MNHNS and SASEGT. This CDR3 contains 14 residues. The V segment lost 10 bases and the J segment 2 bases; nucleotides outside the gene matches: 8. CDR3 coding DNA: TGTGCCACTTCGGACAGGGGGGTTCCCTACGAGCAGTACTTC. Amino acids: CATSDRGVPYEQYF.

V is TRBV30 and J is TRBJ2-1; D remains ambiguous. The CDR3 has 13 residues. From germline, CDR1 is GTSNPN and CDR2 SVGIG (reference sequence). The V end lost 1 base, the J end lost 12 bases, and 16 bases lay between the germline ends. The CDR3 sequence is CAWSAPAALGQFF. CDR3 bases: TGTGCCTGGAGTGCCCCAGCAGCGTTAGGGCAGTTCTTC.

This chain connects TRBV21-1 to TRBJ1-1; TRBD1 reflects the table's D call only, with no check against the DNA. TRBV21-1 is given as a pseudogene. The length of the CDR3 is 13 residues. CDR3 sequence: CASGQGPNTEAFF. CDR3 sequence (DNA): TGTGCCAGCGGGCAGGGTCCTAACACTGAAGCTTTCTTT.

On this clone itself: The CDR3 does not close with the conserved phenylalanine or tryptophan, likely indicating a read error. The chain is built from TRBV12-5 and TRBJ1-1; tentatively, D is TRBD1 (5 bases). CDR1 and CDR2 from the germline V gene are LGHNT and FRNRAP. V lost 1 base, J lost 6 bases, and 9 bases lay in between. The CDR3 is 13 residues long. The CDR3 sequence: CASGLGGTAEAFL. CDR3 sequence (DNA): TGTGCTAGTGGTTTGGGGGGCACGGCTGAAGCTTTCCTT.

The chain uses TRBV7-6 and TRBJ1-4; unclear D gene. Germline-derived CDR1 and CDR2 are SGHVS and FNYEAQ. CDR3 length equals 13 residues. Trimming pared 6 bases from V and 5 bases from J, leaving 10 bases between. DNA of the CDR3: TGTGCCAGCAGAGGGAGCGGGAATGAAAAACTGTTTTTT. This gives the protein CASRGSGNEKLFF.

The rearrangement uses TRBV7-9 and TRBJ2-5, with D maybe TRBD1 (5 bases). The CDR3 contains 13 residues. The germline gives CDR1 SEHNR, CDR2 FQNEAQ (reference sequence). The V end lost 3 bases, the J end lost 13 bases, and 18 bases lay between the germline ends. The DNA for the CDR3 is TGTGCCAGCAGCTTTTACGCAGGGCCCCCATTGTACTTC. As protein: CASSFYAGPPLYF.

This clone came up a few times. V and J are TRBV29-1 and TRBJ1-2; D is unclear. The CDR3 totals 10 residues. Trimming cost V 4 bases and J 8 bases, with 8 bases left between them. CDR1 is SQVTM and CDR2 is ANQGSEA in the germline V gene. The DNA for the CDR3 is TGCAGCGTTGGGGAGAACGGCTACACCTTC. It is translated as CSVGENGYTF.

This chain connects TRBV11-2 to TRBJ2-7; a weak D match, TRBD2 (5 bases). CDR3 length equals 16 residues. The V gene lost 5 bases and the J gene lost 2 bases, with 19 bases spanning the gap. Per germline, CDR1 SGHAT and CDR2 FQNNGV. The CDR3 DNA sequence: TGTGCCAGCAGCGCACGTAGCCTACGGGGAACCTACGAGCAGTACTTC. It is translated as CASSARSLRGTYEQYF.

The chain carries TRBV6-5 and TRBJ2-3; TRBD2 agrees at 13 bases. Germline V gene sequence: CDR1 MNHEY, CDR2 SVGAGI. The ends lost 7 bases at V and 6 bases at J; junction bases unmatched: 7. There are 15 residues in the CDR3. In DNA, the CDR3 is TGTGCCAGCACTCGTGGACTAGCGGGAGACGATACGCAGTATTTT. The encoded protein is CASTRGLAGDDTQYF.

The chain recombines TRBV27 with TRBJ1-2, with 9 bases that match TRBD1. The CDR3 is 14 amino acids. Germline V gene lookup returns CDR1 MNHEY and CDR2 SMNVEV (reference sequence). V trimming: 6 bases; J trimming: 6 bases; junction bases outside the gene matches: 8. Written as DNA, the CDR3 is TGTGCCAGCAGGCCTCCGGGACAGGGAAATGGCTACACCTTC. Encoded protein: CASRPPGQGNGYTF.